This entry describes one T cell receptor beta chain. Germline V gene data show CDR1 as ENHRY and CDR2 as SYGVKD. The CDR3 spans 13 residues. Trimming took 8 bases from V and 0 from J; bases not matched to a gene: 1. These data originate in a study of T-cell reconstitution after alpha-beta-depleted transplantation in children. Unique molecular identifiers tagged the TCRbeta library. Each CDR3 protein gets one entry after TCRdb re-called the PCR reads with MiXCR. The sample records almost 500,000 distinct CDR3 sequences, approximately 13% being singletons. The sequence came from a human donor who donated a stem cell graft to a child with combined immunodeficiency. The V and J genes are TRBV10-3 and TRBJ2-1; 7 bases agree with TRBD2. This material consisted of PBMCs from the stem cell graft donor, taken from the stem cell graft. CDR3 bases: TGTGCCATCTGCGGGGGCTCCTACAATGAGCAGTTCTTC. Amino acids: CAICGGSYNEQFF.